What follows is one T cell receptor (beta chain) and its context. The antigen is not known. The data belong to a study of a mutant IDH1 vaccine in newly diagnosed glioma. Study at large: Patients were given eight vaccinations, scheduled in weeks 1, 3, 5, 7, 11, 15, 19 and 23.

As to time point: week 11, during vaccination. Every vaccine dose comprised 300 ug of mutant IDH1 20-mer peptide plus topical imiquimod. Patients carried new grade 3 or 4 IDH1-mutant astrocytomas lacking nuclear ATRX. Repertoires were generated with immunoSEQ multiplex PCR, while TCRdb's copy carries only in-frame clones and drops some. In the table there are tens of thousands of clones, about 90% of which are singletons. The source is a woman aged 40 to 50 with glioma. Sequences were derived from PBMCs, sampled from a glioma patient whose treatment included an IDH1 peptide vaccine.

The CDR3 nucleotides are TGTGCCATCACTTGGCTCCCAACCACCCACGAGCAGTACTTC. Encoded protein: CAITWLPTTHEQYF. The chain has TRBV10-3 and TRBJ2-7, with unresolved D. Per the germline V gene, CDR1 is ENHRY and CDR2 is SYGVKD. Trimming took 7 bases from V and 5 from J, leaving 18 bases between them. This CDR3 has 14 residues.